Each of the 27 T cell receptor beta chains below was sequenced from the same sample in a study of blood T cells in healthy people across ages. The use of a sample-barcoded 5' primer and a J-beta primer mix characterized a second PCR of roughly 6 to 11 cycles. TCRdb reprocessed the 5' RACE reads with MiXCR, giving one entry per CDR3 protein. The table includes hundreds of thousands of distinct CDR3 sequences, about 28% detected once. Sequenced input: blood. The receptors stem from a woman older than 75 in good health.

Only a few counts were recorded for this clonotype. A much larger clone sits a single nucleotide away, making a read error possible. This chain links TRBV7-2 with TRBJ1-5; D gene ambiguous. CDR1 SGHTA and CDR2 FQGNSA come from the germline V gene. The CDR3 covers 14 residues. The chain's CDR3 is CASSQRISSQPQHF. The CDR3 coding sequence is TGTGCCAGCTCCCAGAGGATTAGCAGTCAGCCCCAGCATTTT.

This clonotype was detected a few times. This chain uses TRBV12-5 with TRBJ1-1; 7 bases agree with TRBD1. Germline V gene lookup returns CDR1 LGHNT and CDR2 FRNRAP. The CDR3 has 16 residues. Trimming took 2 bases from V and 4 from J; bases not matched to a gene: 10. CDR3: CASGLTRQGRGTEAFF. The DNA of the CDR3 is TGTGCTAGTGGTTTGACCCGACAGGGCCGGGGCACTGAAGCTTTCTTT.

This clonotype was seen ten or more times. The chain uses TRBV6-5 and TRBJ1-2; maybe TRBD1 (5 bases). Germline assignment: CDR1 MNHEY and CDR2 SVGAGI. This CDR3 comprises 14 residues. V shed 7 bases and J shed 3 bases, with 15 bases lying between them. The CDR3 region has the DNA TGTGCCAGCACCCTCGGGGGGAGCGACTATGGCTACACCTTC. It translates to CASTLGGSDYGYTF.

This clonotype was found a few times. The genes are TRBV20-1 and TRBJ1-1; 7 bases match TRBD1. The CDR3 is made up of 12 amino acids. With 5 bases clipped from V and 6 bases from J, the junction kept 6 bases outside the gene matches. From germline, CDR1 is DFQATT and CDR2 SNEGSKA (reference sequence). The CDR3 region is CSAGRGMAEAFF. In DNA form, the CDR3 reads TGCAGTGCTGGCAGGGGGATGGCTGAAGCTTTCTTT.

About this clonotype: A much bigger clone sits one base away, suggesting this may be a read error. The CDR3 sequence is CASSQYRNEQYF. The DNA of the CDR3 is TGTGCCAGCAGCCAGTACCGGAATGAGCAGTACTTC. The V and J genes are TRBV7-8 and TRBJ2-5; D ambiguous. Between the trimmed V and J ends, which lost 5 bases and 11 bases, there was a span of 15 bases. The germline V gene has CDR1 SGHVS and CDR2 FQNEAQ. The length of the CDR3 is 12 residues.

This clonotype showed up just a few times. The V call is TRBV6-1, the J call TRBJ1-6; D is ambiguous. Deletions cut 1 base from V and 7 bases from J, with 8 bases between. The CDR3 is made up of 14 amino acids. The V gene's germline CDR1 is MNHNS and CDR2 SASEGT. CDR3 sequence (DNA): TGTGCCAGCAGTGAAGGGGGAGGGAATTCACCCCTCCACTTT. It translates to CASSEGGGNSPLHF.

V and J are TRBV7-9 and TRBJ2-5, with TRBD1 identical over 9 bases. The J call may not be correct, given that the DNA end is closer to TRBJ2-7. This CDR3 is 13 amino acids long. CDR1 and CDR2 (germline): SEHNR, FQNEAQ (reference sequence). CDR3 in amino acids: CASNPGQGPEQYF. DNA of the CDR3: TGTGCCAGCAACCCGGGACAGGGCCCCGAGCAGTACTTC.

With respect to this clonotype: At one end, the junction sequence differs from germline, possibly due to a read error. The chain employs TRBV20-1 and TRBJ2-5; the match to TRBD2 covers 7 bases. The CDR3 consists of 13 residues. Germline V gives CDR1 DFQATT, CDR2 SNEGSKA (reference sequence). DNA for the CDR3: TGCAGTGCTAGGGGGACTACCCTAGGGACCCAGCTCTTC. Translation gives CSARGTTLGTQLF.

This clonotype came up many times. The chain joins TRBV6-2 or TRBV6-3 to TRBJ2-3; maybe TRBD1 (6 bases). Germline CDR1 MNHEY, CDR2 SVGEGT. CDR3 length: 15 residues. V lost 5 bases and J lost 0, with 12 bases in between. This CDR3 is CASSKQGASTDTQYF. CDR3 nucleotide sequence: TGTGCCAGCAGTAAACAGGGAGCCAGCACAGATACGCAGTATTTT.

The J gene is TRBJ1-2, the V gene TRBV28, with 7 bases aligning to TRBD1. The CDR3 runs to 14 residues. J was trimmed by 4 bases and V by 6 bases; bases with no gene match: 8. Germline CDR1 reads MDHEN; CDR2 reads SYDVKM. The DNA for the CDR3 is TGTGCCAGCAGCCGTGGACAGGCCTTCTATGGCTACACCTTC. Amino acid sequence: CASSRGQAFYGYTF.

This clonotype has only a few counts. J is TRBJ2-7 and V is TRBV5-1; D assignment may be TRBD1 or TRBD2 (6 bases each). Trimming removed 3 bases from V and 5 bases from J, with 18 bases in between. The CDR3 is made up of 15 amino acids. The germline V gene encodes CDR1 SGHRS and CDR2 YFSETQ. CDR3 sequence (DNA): TGCGCCAGCAGCTCCGTCCTGGGGGGCGGCGACGAGCAGTACTTC. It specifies CASSSVLGGGDEQYF.

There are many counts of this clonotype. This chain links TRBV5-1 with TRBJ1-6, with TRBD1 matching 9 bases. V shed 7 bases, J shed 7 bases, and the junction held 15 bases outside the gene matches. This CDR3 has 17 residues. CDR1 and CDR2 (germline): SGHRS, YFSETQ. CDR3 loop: CASGSTGTGLGNSPLHF. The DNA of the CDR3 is TGCGCCAGCGGATCGACCGGGACAGGGCTGGGAAATTCACCCCTCCACTTT.

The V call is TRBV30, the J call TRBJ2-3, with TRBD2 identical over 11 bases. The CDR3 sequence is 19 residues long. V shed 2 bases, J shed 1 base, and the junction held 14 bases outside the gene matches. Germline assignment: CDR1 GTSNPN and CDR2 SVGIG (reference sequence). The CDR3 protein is CAWSSGLAADRAGTDTQYF. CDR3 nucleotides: TGTGCCTGGAGTTCGGGACTAGCGGCCGACAGGGCGGGCACAGATACGCAGTATTTT.

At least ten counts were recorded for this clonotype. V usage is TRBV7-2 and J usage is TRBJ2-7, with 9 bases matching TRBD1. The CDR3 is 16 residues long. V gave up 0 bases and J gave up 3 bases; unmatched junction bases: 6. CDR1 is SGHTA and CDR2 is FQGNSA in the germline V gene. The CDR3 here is CASSLAGQGVGYEQYF. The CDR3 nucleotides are TGTGCCAGCAGCTTAGCGGGACAGGGAGTCGGCTACGAGCAGTACTTC.

For the CDR3, the DNA is TGCAGTGCCAAGACCGGGACGGACTCCTACGAGCAGTACTTC. It translates to CSAKTGTDSYEQYF. The chain combines TRBV20-1 with TRBJ2-7; D tentatively reads TRBD1 or TRBD2 (5 bases each). V shed 6 bases and J shed 0 bases, with 15 bases lying between them. Per the germline V gene, CDR1 is DFQATT and CDR2 is SNEGSKA (reference sequence). The CDR3 sequence is 14 residues long.

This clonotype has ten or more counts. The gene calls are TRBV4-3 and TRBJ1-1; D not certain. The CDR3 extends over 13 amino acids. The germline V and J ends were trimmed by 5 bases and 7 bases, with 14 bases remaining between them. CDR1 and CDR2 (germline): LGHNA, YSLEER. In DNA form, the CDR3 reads TGCGCCAGCAGCGCCCAGGTACCGGGTGAAGCTTTCTTT. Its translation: CASSAQVPGEAFF.

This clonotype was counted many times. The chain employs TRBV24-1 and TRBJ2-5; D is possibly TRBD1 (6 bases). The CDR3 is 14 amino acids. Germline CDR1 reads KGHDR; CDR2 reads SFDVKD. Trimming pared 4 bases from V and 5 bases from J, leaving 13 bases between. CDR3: CATSDRRQEETQYF. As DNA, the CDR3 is TGTGCCACCAGTGACCGAAGACAGGAGGAGACCCAGTACTTC.

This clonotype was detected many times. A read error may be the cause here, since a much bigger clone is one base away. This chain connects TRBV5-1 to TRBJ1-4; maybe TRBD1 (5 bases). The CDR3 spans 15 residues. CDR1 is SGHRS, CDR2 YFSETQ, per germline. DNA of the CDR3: TGCGCCAGCAGCACCCAAGGGACGGAGAATGAAAAACGGTTTTTT. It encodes CASSTQGTENEKRFF.

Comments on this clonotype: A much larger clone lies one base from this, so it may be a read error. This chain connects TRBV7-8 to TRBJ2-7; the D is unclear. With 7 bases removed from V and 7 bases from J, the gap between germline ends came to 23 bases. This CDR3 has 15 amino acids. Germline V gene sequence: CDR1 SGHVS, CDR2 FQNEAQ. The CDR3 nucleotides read TGTGCCAGCAAAGGTTCCGGTCAGGAGTACAATGAGCAGTACTTC. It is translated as CASKGSGQEYNEQYF.

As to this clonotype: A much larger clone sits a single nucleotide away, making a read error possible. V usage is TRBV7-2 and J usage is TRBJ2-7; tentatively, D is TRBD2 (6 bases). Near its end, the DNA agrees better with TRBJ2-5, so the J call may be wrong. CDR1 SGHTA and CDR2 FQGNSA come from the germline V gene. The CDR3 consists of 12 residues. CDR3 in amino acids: CASGDLRGTQYF. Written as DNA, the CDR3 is TGTGCCAGCGGGGACTTACGTGGGACCCAGTACTTC.

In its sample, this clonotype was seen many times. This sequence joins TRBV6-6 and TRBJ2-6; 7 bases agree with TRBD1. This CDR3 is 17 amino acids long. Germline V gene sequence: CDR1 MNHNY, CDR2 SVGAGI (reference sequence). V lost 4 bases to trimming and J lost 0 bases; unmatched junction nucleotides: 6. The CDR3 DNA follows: TGTGCCAGCAGTTCTACAGGGGTCGCCTCTGGGGCCAACGTCCTGACTTTC. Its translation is CASSSTGVASGANVLTF.

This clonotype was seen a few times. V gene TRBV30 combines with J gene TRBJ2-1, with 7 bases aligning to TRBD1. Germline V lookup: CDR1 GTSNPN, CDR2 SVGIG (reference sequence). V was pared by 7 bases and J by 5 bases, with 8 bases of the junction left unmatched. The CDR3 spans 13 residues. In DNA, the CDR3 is TGTGCCTCCCCGGGACAGACAAACAATGAGCAGTTCTTC. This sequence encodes CASPGQTNNEQFF.

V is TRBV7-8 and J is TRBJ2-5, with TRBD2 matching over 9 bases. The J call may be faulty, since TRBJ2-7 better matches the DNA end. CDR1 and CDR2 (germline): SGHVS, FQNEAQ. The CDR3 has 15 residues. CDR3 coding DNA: TGTGCCAGCAGCTTAGATCCTAGCGGGATAGGCGAGCAGTACTTC. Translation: CASSLDPSGIGEQYF.

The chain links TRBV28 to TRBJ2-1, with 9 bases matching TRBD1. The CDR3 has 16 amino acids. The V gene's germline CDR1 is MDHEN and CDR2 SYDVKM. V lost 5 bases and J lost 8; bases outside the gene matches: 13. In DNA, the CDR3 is TGTGCCAGCAGTGTCACGGGACAGGGTCTTCTCCATGAGCAGTTCTTC. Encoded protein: CASSVTGQGLLHEQFF.

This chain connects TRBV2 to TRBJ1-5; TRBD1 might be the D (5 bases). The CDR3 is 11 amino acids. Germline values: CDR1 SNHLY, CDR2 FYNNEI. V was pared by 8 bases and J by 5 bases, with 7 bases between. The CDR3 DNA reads TGTGCCAGCGGGGGGGATCAGCCCCAGCATTTT. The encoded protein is CASGGDQPQHF.

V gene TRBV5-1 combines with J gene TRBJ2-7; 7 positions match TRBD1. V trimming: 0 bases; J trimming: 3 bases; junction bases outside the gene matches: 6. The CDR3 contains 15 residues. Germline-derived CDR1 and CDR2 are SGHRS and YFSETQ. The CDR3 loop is CASSLGQGILYEQYF. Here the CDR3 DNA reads TGCGCCAGCAGCTTGGGACAGGGAATACTCTACGAGCAGTACTTC.

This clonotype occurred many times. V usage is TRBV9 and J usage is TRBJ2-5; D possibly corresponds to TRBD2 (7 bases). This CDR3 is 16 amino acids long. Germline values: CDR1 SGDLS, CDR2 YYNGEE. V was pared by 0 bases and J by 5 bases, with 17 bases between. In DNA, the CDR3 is TGTGCCAGCAGCGTAGACTCGGGGGGCCCGCAGGAGACCCAGTACTTC. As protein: CASSVDSGGPQETQYF.